The next 25 T cell receptor beta chains were all read from a single sample in a study of PD-1 blockade in classical Hodgkin lymphoma. After autologous stem cell transplantation all patients relapsed, and prior brentuximab vedotin exposure differed between cohorts. Using immunoSEQ multiplex PCR, the repertoire was profiled, and TCRdb retains in-frame clones only, with some absent. The sample yields some 10,000 clones, around 83% seen once. Specimen: peripheral blood mononuclear cells (PBMCs), collected at baseline. These receptors were taken from a human donor with classical Hodgkin lymphoma.

This chain joins TRBV5-1 and TRBJ2-2; D remains unclear. This CDR3 has 13 amino acids. Trimming shortened V by 4 bases and J by 6 bases, and 10 bases separated the two germline ends. Germline-derived CDR1 and CDR2 are SGHRS and YFSETQ. In DNA form, the CDR3 reads TGCGCCAGCAGCCCCACCACAGCCGGGGAGCTGTTTTTT. Residues: CASSPTTAGELFF.

A few counts support this clone. V and J are TRBV7-2 and TRBJ1-1, with a weak D call TRBD1 (5 bases). V lost 4 bases and J lost 1, with 13 bases in between. Germline V gives CDR1 SGHTA, CDR2 FQGNSA. The CDR3 loop spans 15 amino acids. CDR3 nucleotide sequence: TGTGCCAGCAGCTGGGGACCAAGAGGGAACACTGAAGCTTTCTTT. It yields the protein CASSWGPRGNTEAFF.

This chain connects TRBV30 to TRBJ2-2; 9 bases match TRBD2. Germline assignment: CDR1 GTSNPN and CDR2 SVGIG (reference sequence). The CDR3 has 15 residues. Trimming cost V 3 bases and J 5 bases; bases outside gene matches: 7. The DNA for the CDR3 is TGTGCCTGGAGCCTACTAGCGGGTTCGACCGGGGAGCTGTTTTTT. Translating it yields CAWSLLAGSTGELFF.

The chain carries TRBV27 and TRBJ2-2; perhaps TRBD1 as D (6 bases). Germline assignment: CDR1 MNHEY and CDR2 SMNVEV (reference sequence). V lost 4 bases and J 1 base, leaving 10 bases between the germline ends. This CDR3 region has 15 residues. For the CDR3, the DNA is TGTGCCAGCAGTTCCGGGACACTGAACACCGGGGAGCTGTTTTTT. This codes for CASSSGTLNTGELFF.

The V and J genes are TRBV7-9 and TRBJ2-7; maybe TRBD1 (7 bases). CDR1 and CDR2 (germline): SEHNR, FQNEAQ (reference sequence). The CDR3 has 14 residues. V lost 5 bases to trimming and J lost 2 bases, with 13 bases between them. The CDR3 spells CASSPGGLTYEQYF. Here the CDR3 DNA reads TGTGCCAGCAGCCCAGGGGGGCTCACCTACGAGCAGTACTTC.

This clone occurred once. The sample has other DNA sequences that encode this CDR3 too. CDR3 sequence: CASSPGQVESETQYF. The CDR3 region has the DNA TGCGCCAGCAGCCCTGGGCAGGTGGAGAGTGAGACCCAGTACTTC. V gene TRBV5-1 combines with J gene TRBJ2-5, with D unresolved. V was shortened by 4 bases and J by 5 bases, with 18 bases between the two germline ends. Per the germline V gene, CDR1 is SGHRS and CDR2 is YFSETQ. The CDR3 contains 15 residues.

V is TRBV4-1 and J is TRBJ1-2; D is unclear. This CDR3 region has 14 residues. V dropped 4 bases and J dropped 2 bases, with 11 bases sitting between them. Germline lookup yields CDR1 MGHRA and CDR2 YSYEKL. CDR3 protein: CASSPFAENYGYTF. In DNA form, the CDR3 reads TGCGCCAGCAGCCCCTTTGCGGAGAACTATGGCTACACCTTC.

The V call is TRBV18, the J call TRBJ2-7; the match to TRBD1 covers 10 bases. CDR3 length equals 15 residues. The germline V gene encodes CDR1 KGHSH and CDR2 LQKENI. V trimming: 3 bases; J trimming: 4 bases; junction bases outside the gene matches: 6. The CDR3 loop is CASSPRDRGRYEQYF. The CDR3 DNA sequence: TGTGCCAGCTCACCCCGGGACAGGGGAAGATACGAGCAGTACTTC.

The chain carries TRBV11-3 and TRBJ2-1; either TRBD1 or TRBD2 may supply D (5 bases each). Looked up from germline, CDR1 is SGHNT and CDR2 is YENEEA. V dropped 2 bases and J dropped 4 bases, with 12 bases sitting between them. The CDR3 is 15 residues long. The CDR3: CASSLRGAVYNEQFF. CDR3 DNA: TGTGCCAGCAGCTTAAGGGGAGCGGTTTACAATGAGCAGTTCTTC.

This chain connects TRBV28 to TRBJ1-4, with TRBD1 identical over 7 bases. Trimming took 4 bases from V and 5 from J; bases not matched to a gene: 7. From germline, CDR1 is MDHEN and CDR2 SYDVKM. This CDR3 spans 15 amino acids. Here the CDR3 DNA reads TGTGCCAGCAGTTCCCCGGGACAGACGAATGAAAAACTGTTTTTT. This codes for CASSSPGQTNEKLFF.

The rearrangement uses TRBV7-2 and TRBJ2-5, with TRBD2 matching 8 bases. Trimming at V came to 5 bases and at J to 2 bases, leaving 7 bases not matched to a gene. Looked up from germline, CDR1 is SGHTA and CDR2 is FQGNSA. CDR3 length: 15 residues. CDR3 sequence: CASSLITSGQETQYF. In DNA form, the CDR3 reads TGTGCCAGCAGCCTGATCACTAGCGGTCAAGAGACCCAGTACTTC.

V usage is TRBV9 and J usage is TRBJ1-1; D unclear. Trimming cost V 2 bases and J 4 bases, with 9 bases left between them. Germline loops: CDR1 SGDLS, CDR2 YYNGEE. The CDR3 covers 13 residues. The DNA for the CDR3 is TGTGCCAGCAGCGTTAATTGGGGCACTGAAGCTTTCTTT. Protein sequence: CASSVNWGTEAFF.

The gene calls are TRBV27 and TRBJ2-7; D remains unclear. Between the trimmed V and J ends, which lost 7 bases and 0 bases, there was a span of 16 bases. The CDR3 sequence is 15 residues long. CDR1 and CDR2 from the germline V gene are MNHEY and SMNVEV (reference sequence). The CDR3 region is CASTPTDHRSYEQYF. In DNA form, the CDR3 reads TGTGCCAGCACTCCCACGGACCACCGCTCCTACGAGCAGTACTTC.

There are a few counts of this clone. The J gene is TRBJ1-1, the V gene TRBV30; no clear D gene. Trimming left V 0 bases short and J 3 bases short, with 11 bases between. The CDR3 totals 14 residues. CDR1 and CDR2 from the germline V gene are GTSNPN and SVGIG (reference sequence). The CDR3 DNA sequence: TGTGCCTGGAGTGTAATAGTGGGGTACACTGAAGCTTTCTTT. This encodes CAWSVIVGYTEAFF.

The chain combines TRBV11-2 with TRBJ2-1; D is unresolved. Germline V lookup: CDR1 SGHAT, CDR2 FQNNGV. This CDR3 contains 15 residues. V dropped 5 bases and J dropped 5 bases, with 16 bases sitting between them. The CDR3 protein is CASSPHMGSDNEQFF. CDR3 nucleotide sequence: TGTGCCAGCAGCCCTCATATGGGATCAGACAATGAGCAGTTCTTC.

The chain couples TRBV7-2 to TRBJ1-2; possible D gene TRBD1, 5 bases. The CDR3 is 14 residues long. Germline V gene data show CDR1 as SGHTA and CDR2 as FQGNSA. Trimming stripped 3 bases from V and 7 bases from J, with 15 bases between. As DNA, the CDR3 is TGTGCCAGCAGCTTGGGGCAAGGAGGCCGTGGCTACACCTTC. Its translation: CASSLGQGGRGYTF.

The CDR3 DNA reads TGTGCCAGCAGCCCAACAGGGTCGAGGATCTACGAGCAGTACTTC. It is translated as CASSPTGSRIYEQYF. V and J are TRBV2 and TRBJ2-7; weak D call: TRBD1 (6 bases). V was cut by 6 bases and J by 3 bases, with 18 bases left in between. From germline, CDR1 is SNHLY and CDR2 FYNNEI. The length of the CDR3 is 15 residues.

The rearrangement links TRBV20-1 to TRBJ2-2; D is unclear. Trimming cost V 7 bases and J 5 bases, with 8 bases left between them. CDR3 length: 11 residues. Germline V gene sequence: CDR1 DFQATT, CDR2 SNEGSKA (reference sequence). CDR3 DNA: TGCAGTGGGTCCGGGACCGGGGAGCTGTTTTTT. This gives the protein CSGSGTGELFF.

This chain joins TRBV6-1 and TRBJ1-2, with TRBD1 identical over 8 bases. This CDR3 has 13 residues. The ends lost 6 bases at V and 8 bases at J; junction bases unmatched: 8. Germline loops: CDR1 MNHNS, CDR2 SASEGT. CDR3 protein: CASSADRGGGYTF. For the CDR3, the DNA is TGTGCCAGCAGCGCAGACAGGGGAGGGGGCTACACCTTC.

The rearrangement links TRBV10-2 to TRBJ2-3, with 9 bases aligning to TRBD2. CDR1 and CDR2 from the germline V gene are WSHSY and SAAADI. The CDR3 totals 17 residues. J lost 0 bases, V lost 2 bases, and 6 bases had no gene match. The CDR3: CASSELAGPRSTDTQYF. The CDR3 nucleotides are TGCGCCAGCAGTGAGCTAGCGGGGCCCCGTAGCACAGATACGCAGTATTTT.

This clone appeared a few times. The chain uses TRBV14 and TRBJ1-3; a possible D gene is TRBD1 (6 bases). Looked up from germline, CDR1 is SGHDN and CDR2 is FVKESK. The CDR3 totals 17 residues. Trimming shortened V by 2 bases and J by 2 bases, and 16 bases separated the two germline ends. This CDR3 is CASSQLKYGGPGNTIYF. The DNA of the CDR3 is TGTGCCAGCAGCCAATTGAAGTACGGGGGGCCTGGAAACACCATATATTTT.

The chain carries TRBV6-6 and TRBJ1-2, with D possibly TRBD1 on 5 matching bases. The CDR3 consists of 14 residues. Germline V lookup: CDR1 MNHNY, CDR2 SVGAGI (reference sequence). V dropped 7 bases and J dropped 0 bases, with 12 bases sitting between them. The CDR3 spells CASTPGPPNYGYTF. The DNA for the CDR3 is TGTGCCAGCACCCCAGGGCCCCCTAACTATGGCTACACCTTC.

This chain uses TRBV6-6 with TRBJ2-3, with D maybe TRBD2 (6 bases). The CDR3 consists of 14 residues. Germline V lookup: CDR1 MNHNY, CDR2 SVGAGI (reference sequence). Deletions cut 1 base from V and 7 bases from J, with 12 bases between. In nucleotides, the CDR3 is TGTGCCAGCAGTTACTACGGAGGGAAGAATACGCAGTATTTT. Protein product: CASSYYGGKNTQYF.

The chain is built from TRBV25-1 and TRBJ1-2; D is undetermined. Germline V gene sequence: CDR1 MGHDK, CDR2 SYGVNS. Between the trimmed V and J ends, which lost 5 bases and 2 bases, there was a span of 12 bases. The CDR3 contains 14 residues. The CDR3 coding sequence is TGTGCCAGCAGTCCGACGGGAGGGAACTATGGCTACACCTTC. Protein: CASSPTGGNYGYTF.

This clone was recorded a few times. This sequence joins TRBV5-1 and TRBJ1-2; 7 bases agree with TRBD1. CDR1 and CDR2 from the germline V gene are SGHRS and YFSETQ. The CDR3 covers 13 residues. With V trimmed by 7 bases and J by 4 bases, 7 bases remained unmatched. This chain's CDR3 is CASGLGQFYGYTF. For the CDR3, the DNA is TGCGCCAGCGGGCTGGGACAGTTCTATGGCTACACCTTC. Together with reference TRBV5-1 and TRBJ1-2, the CDR3 gives the full variable domain: KAGVTQTPRYLIKTRGQQVTLSCSPISGHRSVSWYQQTPGQGLQFLFEYFSETQRNKGNFPGRFSGRQFSNSRSEMNVSTLELGDSALYLCASGLGQFYGYTFGSGTRLTVV.